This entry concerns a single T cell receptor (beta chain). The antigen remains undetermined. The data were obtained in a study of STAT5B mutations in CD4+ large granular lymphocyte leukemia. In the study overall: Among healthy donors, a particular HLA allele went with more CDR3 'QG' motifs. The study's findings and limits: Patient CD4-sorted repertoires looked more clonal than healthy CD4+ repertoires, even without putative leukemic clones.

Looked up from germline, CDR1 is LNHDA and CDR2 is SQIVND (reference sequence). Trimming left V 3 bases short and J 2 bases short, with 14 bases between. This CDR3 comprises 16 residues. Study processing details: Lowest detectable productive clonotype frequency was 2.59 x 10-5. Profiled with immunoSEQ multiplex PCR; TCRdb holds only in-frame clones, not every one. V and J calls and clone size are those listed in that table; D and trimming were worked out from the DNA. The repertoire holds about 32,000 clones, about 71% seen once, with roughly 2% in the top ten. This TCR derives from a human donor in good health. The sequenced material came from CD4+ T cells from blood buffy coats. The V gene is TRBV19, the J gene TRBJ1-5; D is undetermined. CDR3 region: CASSIWAGLGNQPQHF. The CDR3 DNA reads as TGTGCCAGTAGTATTTGGGCCGGCTTGGGCAATCAGCCCCAGCATTTT.